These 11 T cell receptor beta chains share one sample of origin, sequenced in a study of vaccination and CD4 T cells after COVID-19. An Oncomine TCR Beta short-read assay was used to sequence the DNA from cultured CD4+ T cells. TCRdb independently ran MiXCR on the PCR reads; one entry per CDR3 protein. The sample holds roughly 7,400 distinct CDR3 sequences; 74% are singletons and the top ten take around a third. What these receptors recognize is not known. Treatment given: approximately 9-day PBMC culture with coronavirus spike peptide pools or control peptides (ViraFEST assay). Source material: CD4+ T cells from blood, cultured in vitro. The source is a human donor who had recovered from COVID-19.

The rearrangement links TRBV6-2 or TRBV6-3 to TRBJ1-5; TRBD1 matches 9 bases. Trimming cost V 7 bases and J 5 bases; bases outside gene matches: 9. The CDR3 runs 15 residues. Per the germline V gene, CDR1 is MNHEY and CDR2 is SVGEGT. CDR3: CASNRADRGDQPQHF. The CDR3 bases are TGTGCCAGCAATCGAGCGGACAGGGGCGATCAGCCCCAGCATTTT.

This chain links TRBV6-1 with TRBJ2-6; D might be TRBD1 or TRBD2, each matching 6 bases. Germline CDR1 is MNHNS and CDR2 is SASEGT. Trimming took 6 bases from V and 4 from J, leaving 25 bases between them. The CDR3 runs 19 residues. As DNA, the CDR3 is TGTGCCAGCAGCCGAGGGGGAGGAATTAGATCTTTCGGGGCCAACGTCCTGACTTTC. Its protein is CASSRGGGIRSFGANVLTF.

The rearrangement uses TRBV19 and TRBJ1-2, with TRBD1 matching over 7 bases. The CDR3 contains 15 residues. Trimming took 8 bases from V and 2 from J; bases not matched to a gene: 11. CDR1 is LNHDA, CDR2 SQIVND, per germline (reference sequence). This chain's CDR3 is CASFPSGTANYGYTF. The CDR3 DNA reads TGTGCCAGTTTCCCCTCCGGGACAGCGAACTATGGCTACACCTTC.

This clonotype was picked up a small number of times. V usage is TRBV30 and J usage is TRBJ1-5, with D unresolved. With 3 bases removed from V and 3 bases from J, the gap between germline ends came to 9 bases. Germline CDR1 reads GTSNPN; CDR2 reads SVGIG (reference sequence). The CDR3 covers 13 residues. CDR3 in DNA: TGTGCCTGGAGCGGCGAGGCCAATCAGCCCCAGCATTTT. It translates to CAWSGEANQPQHF.

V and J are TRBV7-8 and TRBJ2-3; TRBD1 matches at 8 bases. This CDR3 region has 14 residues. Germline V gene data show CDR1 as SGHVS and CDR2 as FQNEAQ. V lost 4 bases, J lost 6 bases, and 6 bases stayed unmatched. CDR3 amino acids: CASSSLRQGDTQYF. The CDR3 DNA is TGTGCCAGCAGCTCATTAAGACAGGGGGATACGCAGTATTTT.

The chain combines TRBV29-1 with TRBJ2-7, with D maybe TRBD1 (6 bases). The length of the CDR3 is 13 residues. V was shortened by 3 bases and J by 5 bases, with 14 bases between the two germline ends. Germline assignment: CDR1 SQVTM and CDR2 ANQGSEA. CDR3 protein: CSVDVGGFDEQYF. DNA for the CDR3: TGCAGCGTTGATGTAGGGGGTTTCGACGAGCAGTACTTC.

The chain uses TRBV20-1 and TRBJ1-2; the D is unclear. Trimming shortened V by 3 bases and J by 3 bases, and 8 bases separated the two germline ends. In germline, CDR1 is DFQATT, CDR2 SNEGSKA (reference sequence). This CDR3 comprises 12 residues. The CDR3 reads CSASAGDYGYTF. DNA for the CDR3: TGCAGTGCTAGTGCAGGTGACTATGGCTACACCTTC.

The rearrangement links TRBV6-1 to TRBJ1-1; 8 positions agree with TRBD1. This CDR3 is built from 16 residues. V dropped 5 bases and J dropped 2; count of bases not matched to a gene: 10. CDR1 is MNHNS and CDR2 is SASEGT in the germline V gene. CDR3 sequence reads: CASSHVIGQGNTEAFF. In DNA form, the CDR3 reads TGTGCCAGCAGTCACGTAATTGGACAGGGAAACACTGAAGCTTTCTTT.

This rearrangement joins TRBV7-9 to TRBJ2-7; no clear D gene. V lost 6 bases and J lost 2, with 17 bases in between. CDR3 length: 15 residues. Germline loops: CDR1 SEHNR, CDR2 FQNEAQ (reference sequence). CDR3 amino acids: CASSPLSSLPYEQYF. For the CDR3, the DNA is TGTGCCAGCAGTCCTCTTAGTTCCCTGCCCTACGAGCAGTACTTC.

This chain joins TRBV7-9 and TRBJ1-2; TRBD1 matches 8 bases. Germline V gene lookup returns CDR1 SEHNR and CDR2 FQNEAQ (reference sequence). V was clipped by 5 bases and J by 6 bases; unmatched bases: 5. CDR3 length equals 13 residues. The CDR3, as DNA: TGTGCCAGCAGCCGACAGGGGCTGGATGGCTACACCTTC. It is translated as CASSRQGLDGYTF.

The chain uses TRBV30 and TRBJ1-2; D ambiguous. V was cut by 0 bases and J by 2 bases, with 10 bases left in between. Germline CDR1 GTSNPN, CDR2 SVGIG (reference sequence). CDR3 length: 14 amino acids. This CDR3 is CAWSVLGRNYGYTF. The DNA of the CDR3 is TGTGCCTGGAGTGTACTAGGCAGAAACTATGGCTACACCTTC.